In this sample, the clone carrying this T cell receptor beta chain turned up a few times. One end of the junction fails to match germline, which may point to a read error. The data originate from a study of T-cell memory formation after mild COVID-19. Germline CDR1 and CDR2: SGHRS and YFSETQ. The CDR3 extends over 14 amino acids. TCRdb used MiXCR to reprocess the 5' RACE reads, holding one entry per CDR3 protein. The data contain roughly 610,000 distinct CDR3 sequences, around 16% of them singletons. The TCR comes from an adult woman who had mild COVID-19 (a few samples of this study predate the infection). Cell type and time point are not known. The sample taken for sequencing was PBMCs or a T cell subset sorted from them (not recorded which). The V and J genes are TRBV5-1 and TRBJ2-1; no firm D call. CDR3 DNA sequence: TGCGCCAGCAGCTCCCAAATACACGACTTAAGTCAGAACTTC. Protein sequence: CASSSQIHDLSQNF.